These 30 T cell receptor beta chains were all obtained from the same sample, sequenced in a study of shared clonotypes between healthy human individuals. Assay: immunoSEQ multiplex PCR; the TCRdb copy retains only in-frame clones and omits some. The sample has about 2.4 million clones, approximately 94% seen once; the top ten hold about 0.39%. Input material: naive CD4+ T cells from PBMCs. Subset here: CD45RA+ positively selected. These receptors originate from a young man in good health. Some clones in this sample may be carry-over from other donors' samples.

A remark on this clone: Other DNA sequences in this specimen translate into the identical CDR3. Written as DNA, the CDR3 is TGCGCCAGCAGTGAGTCGGGGACAGGGAACGAGCAGTACTTC. Translated, it gives CASSESGTGNEQYF. The chain links TRBV10-1 to TRBJ2-7; 9 bases are a match to TRBD1. Trimming took 0 bases from V and 5 from J; bases not matched to a gene: 2. This CDR3 contains 14 residues. From germline, CDR1 is WNHNN and CDR2 SYGVQD (reference sequence).

Worth noting for this clone: At one end, the junction sequence differs from germline, possibly due to a read error. This chain connects TRBV23-1 to TRBJ1-2; D remains ambiguous. TRBV23-1 is an ORF for which the function is uncertain. This CDR3 is 12 amino acids long. The CDR3 protein is CASSPESYGYTF. The CDR3 coding sequence is TGCGCCAGTAGTCCCGAGTCCTATGGCTACACCTTC.

The chain is built from TRBV19 and TRBJ1-4; no definite D call. CDR1 and CDR2 from the germline V gene are LNHDA and SQIVND (reference sequence). The V gene lost 2 bases and the J gene lost 8 bases, with 12 bases spanning the gap. The CDR3 spans 14 residues. This chain's CDR3 is CASSIIRSEEKLFF. In nucleotides, the CDR3 is TGTGCCAGTAGTATAATTCGAAGTGAGGAAAAACTGTTTTTT.

As DNA, the CDR3 is TGTGCCAGCAGGGGGGAGGCTCTATTCACAGATACGCAGTATTTT. It is translated as CASRGEALFTDTQYF. The chain couples TRBV27 to TRBJ2-3, with TRBD2 as a possible D gene (6 bases). Trimming pared 6 bases from V and 2 bases from J, leaving 15 bases between. Germline CDR1 is MNHEY and CDR2 is SMNVEV (reference sequence). This CDR3 comprises 15 residues.

CDR3 in DNA: TGTGCCAGCACCGCACTACCCCACACAGATACGCAGTATTTT. Translation gives CASTALPHTDTQYF. The chain combines TRBV9 with TRBJ2-3; D is unclear. Germline V gene data show CDR1 as SGDLS and CDR2 as YYNGEE. V lost 6 bases and J 2 bases, leaving 13 bases between the germline ends. This CDR3 contains 14 residues.

The rearrangement uses TRBV15 and TRBJ1-4; tentatively, D is TRBD1 (5 bases). The CDR3 totals 13 residues. CDR1 and CDR2 (germline): LNHNV, YYDKDF (reference sequence). V dropped 6 bases and J dropped 3 bases, with 8 bases sitting between them. The CDR3 protein is CATRGGANEKLFF. The CDR3 nucleotides read TGTGCCACCAGGGGGGGGGCTAATGAAAAACTGTTTTTT.

J is TRBJ2-7 and V is TRBV29-1; D is uncertain. This CDR3 contains 11 residues. The germline V gene has CDR1 SQVTM and CDR2 ANQGSEA. V lost 5 bases and J 2 bases, leaving 7 bases between the germline ends. The CDR3 coding sequence is TGCAGCGTTATGGCTACCTACGAGCAGTACTTC. It translates to CSVMATYEQYF.

The chain combines TRBV11-3 with TRBJ2-1; 10 nucleotides align to TRBD2. Germline CDR1 reads SGHNT; CDR2 reads YENEEA. The CDR3 totals 16 residues. Trimming took 5 bases from V and 5 from J; bases not matched to a gene: 9. The CDR3 DNA follows: TGTGCCAGCAGCCTAGGTAGCGGGAGGCCCAACAATGAGCAGTTCTTC. This codes for CASSLGSGRPNNEQFF.

This clone was recorded once. The J gene is TRBJ1-2, the V gene TRBV21-1. TRBV21-1 is an annotated pseudogene. The CDR3 is made up of 15 amino acids. CDR3 sequence reads: CASIPPGRRLYGYTF. CDR3 bases: TGTGCCAGCATCCCCCCCGGGCGGAGACTTTATGGCTACACCTTC.

The chain carries TRBV25-1 and TRBJ2-6, with D unresolved. The V end lost 10 bases, the J end lost 2 bases, and 9 bases lay between the germline ends. Germline values: CDR1 MGHDK, CDR2 SYGVNS. The CDR3 runs 13 residues. CDR3 bases: TGTGCCACGAAAACGGCTGGGGCCAACGTCCTGACTTTC. As protein: CATKTAGANVLTF.

The CDR3 bases are TGTGCCAGCAGTGACACCCTCCCGGGAAGACGCAACCCGCCCGGGGAGCTGTTTTTT. Encoded protein: CASSDTLPGRRNPPGELFF. The chain uses TRBV6-4 and TRBJ2-2; D perhaps matches TRBD2 (5 bases). In germline, CDR1 is MRHNA, CDR2 SNTAGT. This CDR3 is built from 19 residues. Trimming took 2 bases from V and 6 from J, leaving 25 bases between them.

J is TRBJ1-2 and V is TRBV6-1; D unresolved. The CDR3 is 12 residues long. V lost 5 bases and J 3 bases, leaving 7 bases between the germline ends. CDR1 MNHNS and CDR2 SASEGT come from the germline V gene. The CDR3 DNA reads as TGTGCCAGCAGTCTGCAGGACTATGGCTACACCTTC. It is translated as CASSLQDYGYTF.

The sample holds a few counts of this clone. CDR3 in amino acids: CASSPPGTSIIGEQFF. CDR3 coding DNA: TGTGCCAGCTCACCACCCGGGACTAGCATTATCGGTGAGCAGTTCTTC. The chain has TRBV18 and TRBJ2-1, with 9 bases that match TRBD2. The CDR3 sequence is 16 residues long. In germline, CDR1 is KGHSH, CDR2 LQKENI. V was clipped by 0 bases and J by 9 bases; unmatched bases: 9. Variable domain in full (rest from reference TRBV18 and TRBJ2-1): NAGVMQNPRHLVRRRGQEARLRCSPMKGHSHVYWYRQLPEEGLKFMVYLQKENIIDESGMPKERFSAEFPKEGPSILRIQQVVRGDSAAYFCASSPPGTSIIGEQFFGPGTRLTVL.

This clone was detected once. This chain links TRBV6-1 with TRBJ2-7; D call uncertain. Germline CDR1 MNHNS, CDR2 SASEGT. V dropped 8 bases and J dropped 3 bases, with 14 bases sitting between them. The CDR3 totals 13 residues. The CDR3 loop is CASALGEFYEQYF. Here the CDR3 DNA reads TGTGCCAGCGCCCTTGGAGAGTTCTACGAGCAGTACTTC.

The chain carries TRBV27 and TRBJ2-5, with 13 positions matching TRBD2. After removal of 8 bases from V and 4 bases from J, the junction contained 13 bases not matched to a gene. Germline CDR1 is MNHEY and CDR2 is SMNVEV (reference sequence). The CDR3 runs 17 residues. The DNA of the CDR3 is TGTGCCAGCTCCCGGACTAGCGGGAGAGCCGCGAGAGAGACCCAGTACTTC. Protein: CASSRTSGRAARETQYF.

This rearrangement joins TRBV7-2 to TRBJ1-1; D remains unclear. The CDR3 covers 17 residues. Germline loops: CDR1 SGHTA, CDR2 FQGNSA. Trimming took 6 bases from V and 7 from J, leaving 27 bases between them. CDR3 sequence (DNA): TGTGCCAGCAGTCTAGGGCCAGGCCCTCTATCGGTTGGTGAAGCTTTCTTT. Encoded protein: CASSLGPGPLSVGEAFF.

V usage is TRBV7-9 and J usage is TRBJ2-6; 9 nucleotides align to TRBD1. J was trimmed by 4 bases and V by 7 bases; bases with no gene match: 14. Germline V gene data show CDR1 as SEHNR and CDR2 as FQNEAQ (reference sequence). The CDR3 contains 18 residues. The DNA for the CDR3 is TGTGCCAGCAACCTAGGCCGGGACAGGGTTCCCGGGGCCAACGTCCTGACTTTC. It encodes CASNLGRDRVPGANVLTF.

This clone came up once. The V and J genes are TRBV4-1 and TRBJ2-1; D not resolved. The CDR3 length is 13 residues. V was shortened by 0 bases and J by 9 bases, with 9 bases between the two germline ends. Per germline, CDR1 MGHRA and CDR2 YSYEKL. For the CDR3, the DNA is TGCGCCAGCAGCCAAGAAATAGGGCTTGAGCAGTTCTTC. Translated: CASSQEIGLEQFF.

The chain employs TRBV9 and TRBJ1-3; the D gene is possibly TRBD1 (6 bases). CDR3 size: 16 residues. Per the germline V gene, CDR1 is SGDLS and CDR2 is YYNGEE. Trimming took off 3 bases at V and 1 base at J, with 14 bases between the two ends. The CDR3 DNA follows: TGTGCCAGCAGCGGTAGCCGGACAGTGTCTGGAAACACCATATATTTT. Encoded protein: CASSGSRTVSGNTIYF.

In this sample, this clone turned up once. The same CDR3 also results from other DNA sequences found in this sample. This sequence joins TRBV6-1 and TRBJ2-7; D is unclear. The germline gives CDR1 MNHNS, CDR2 SASEGT. Between the trimmed V and J ends, which lost 3 bases and 4 bases, there was a span of 7 bases. The CDR3 contains 12 residues. CDR3 in amino acids: CASSELGYEQYF. In DNA form, the CDR3 reads TGTGCCAGCAGTGAGTTGGGATACGAGCAGTACTTC.

V is TRBV5-1 and J is TRBJ2-3; 11 bases map to TRBD1. The CDR3 spans 17 residues. Germline V CDR1 and CDR2: SGHRS, YFSETQ. The V gene end was trimmed by 4 bases and the J gene end by 0 bases; junction bases not matched to a gene: 7. The chain's CDR3 is CASSRFGQGASTDTQYF. The CDR3 DNA is TGCGCCAGCAGCCGATTCGGACAGGGGGCCAGCACAGATACGCAGTATTTT.

V gene TRBV28 combines with J gene TRBJ2-7, with D possibly matching TRBD2 (6 bases). The CDR3 extends over 14 amino acids. The V end lost 7 bases, the J end lost 2 bases, and 15 bases lay between the germline ends. From germline, CDR1 is MDHEN and CDR2 SYDVKM. This CDR3 reads CASTAWGVTYEQYF. The CDR3, as DNA: TGTGCCAGCACCGCATGGGGGGTAACCTACGAGCAGTACTTC.

The chain links TRBV28 to TRBJ2-2; TRBD1 or TRBD2 may be the D gene (5 bases each). Germline lookup yields CDR1 MDHEN and CDR2 SYDVKM. The CDR3 consists of 13 residues. V gave up 5 bases and J gave up 9 bases, with 13 bases separating them. This chain's CDR3 is CASSPGRSRELFF. The CDR3 DNA follows: TGTGCCAGCAGTCCGGGACGGTCAAGGGAGCTGTTTTTT. Full variable domain (missing parts from reference TRBV28 and TRBJ2-2): DVKVTQSSRYLVKRTGEKVFLECVQDMDHENMFWYRQDPGLGLRLIYFSYDVKMKEKGDIPEGYSVSREKKERFSLILESASTNQTSMYLCASSPGRSRELFFGEGSRLTVL.

Details on this clone: Other nucleotide sequences in the sample specify the same CDR3. V gene TRBV6-6 combines with J gene TRBJ2-5, with unresolved D. This CDR3 is 12 amino acids long. V was trimmed by 2 bases and J by 5 bases, leaving 6 bases between them. The germline V gene has CDR1 MNHNY and CDR2 SVGAGI (reference sequence). The CDR3 loop reads CASSYGRETQYF. The CDR3 bases are TGTGCCAGCAGTTACGGGCGGGAGACCCAGTACTTC.

The chain has TRBV6-4 and TRBJ1-5; a weak D match, TRBD1 (6 bases). The germline V gene encodes CDR1 MRHNA and CDR2 SNTAGT. This CDR3 spans 20 amino acids. With 0 bases removed from V and 0 bases from J, the gap between germline ends came to 21 bases. The DNA of the CDR3 is TGTGCCAGCAGTGACTCTGAGGAGGACAGAGCTACTTATAGCAATCAGCCCCAGCATTTT. It codes for CASSDSEEDRATYSNQPQHF.

This clone is a singleton in its sample. The gene calls are TRBV29-1 and TRBJ1-2; 7 bases are a match to TRBD1. With 3 bases clipped from V and 0 bases from J, the junction kept 7 bases outside the gene matches. Germline assignment: CDR1 SQVTM and CDR2 ANQGSEA. The CDR3 is 15 residues long. The chain's CDR3 is CSVDPDRLANYGYTF. In nucleotides, the CDR3 is TGCAGCGTTGATCCGGACAGGCTGGCTAACTATGGCTACACCTTC.

The chain couples TRBV11-2 to TRBJ1-2; tentatively, D is TRBD1 (5 bases). The CDR3 spans 14 residues. Per germline, CDR1 SGHAT and CDR2 FQNNGV. Trimming took off 1 base at V and 8 bases at J, with 14 bases between the two ends. The CDR3 DNA reads TGTGCCAGCAGCTTAGTGATGGGGGAAGGAGGCTACACCTTC. It encodes CASSLVMGEGGYTF.

Comment on this clone: Other DNA variants within this sample encode the same CDR3. This rearrangement joins TRBV7-2 to TRBJ2-5, with D uncertain. Per the germline V gene, CDR1 is SGHTA and CDR2 is FQGNSA. The CDR3 contains 14 residues. V was cut by 1 base and J by 5 bases, with 11 bases left in between. In nucleotides, the CDR3 is TGTGCCAGCAGCTTAGGGCCTGCGCGGGAGACCCAGTACTTC. This sequence encodes CASSLGPARETQYF.

This chain connects TRBV2 to TRBJ2-5; maybe TRBD1 (5 bases). The end of the DNA aligns better with TRBJ2-7, so the J call may be wrong. The germline gives CDR1 SNHLY, CDR2 FYNNEI. This CDR3 has 14 amino acids. CDR3 nucleotide sequence: TGTGCCAGCAGTGAACAGGGTGTTCTGTACGAGCAGTACTTC. Translation gives CASSEQGVLYEQYF.

The chain recombines TRBV5-6 with TRBJ2-1; D unresolved. CDR1 is SGHDT and CDR2 is YYEEEE in the germline V gene. V lost 4 bases, J lost 7 bases, and 12 bases lay in between. CDR3 length: 13 residues. In nucleotides, the CDR3 is TGTGCCAGCAGCGCCGGACCCCTAAATGAGCAGTTCTTC. Its translation is CASSAGPLNEQFF.